One sample yielded the 25 T cell receptor beta chains listed below, sequenced in a study of blood T cell repertoires in COVID-19 (dated by TCRdb to the early 2020s). The library was generated by the immunoSEQ multiplex PCR assay. In TCRdb, the immuneACCESS table is reduced to in-frame sequences with V and J assigned. These tables do not hold every clone; where another copy was compared, an unresolved V gene accounts for under half, and the others remain unexplained. This sample lists 380,000 or so clones; about 86% were detected once. The leading ten clones occupy 7.1% of the sample. Input material: peripheral blood. These receptor sequences come from a woman aged 60-75 years with COVID-19, enrolled during active disease.

This clone appeared once. The CDR3 region has the DNA TGTGCCAGCAGCCAAGTTCCGGGGGTGAAATCTGGCTACACCTTC. Its translation: CASSQVPGVKSGYTF. The chain combines TRBV14 with TRBJ1-2; D possibly corresponds to TRBD1 (5 bases). The CDR3 runs to 15 residues. V lost 1 base to trimming and J lost 7 bases, with 16 bases between them. Germline CDR1 and CDR2: SGHDN and FVKESK.

The rearrangement uses TRBV7-9 and TRBJ1-2; D gene ambiguous. The germline V gene has CDR1 SEHNR and CDR2 FQNEAQ (reference sequence). Deletions cut 5 bases from V and 4 bases from J, with 11 bases between. This CDR3 spans 13 amino acids. CDR3 nucleotides: TGTGCCAGCAGCACGGATACTACCTATGGCTACACCTTC. Its translation is CASSTDTTYGYTF.

V usage is TRBV19 and J usage is TRBJ2-1; TRBD2 is a possible D gene (6 bases). Looked up from germline, CDR1 is LNHDA and CDR2 is SQIVND (reference sequence). With 5 bases removed from V and 5 bases from J, the gap between germline ends came to 16 bases. This CDR3 has 15 residues. In DNA, the CDR3 is TGTGCCAGTAGTCCGGACTATTTTTACGACAATGAGCAGTTCTTC. The encoded protein is CASSPDYFYDNEQFF.

The table lists this clone with a count of one. DNA of the CDR3: TGTGCCACTTCCATCTCTCAGGACACAGATACGCAGTATTTT. Translated: CATSISQDTDTQYF. The chain employs TRBV19 and TRBJ2-3; D gene ambiguous. Per the germline V gene, CDR1 is LNHDA and CDR2 is SQIVND (reference sequence). Trimming pared 10 bases from V and 2 bases from J, leaving 16 bases between. The CDR3 runs 14 residues.

This sequence joins TRBV5-4 and TRBJ1-2; TRBD1 matches 11 bases. With 4 bases clipped from V and 7 bases from J, the junction kept 6 bases outside the gene matches. The CDR3 runs to 14 residues. In germline, CDR1 is SGHNT, CDR2 YYREEE (reference sequence). Here the CDR3 DNA reads TGTGCCAGCAGCCTGGGACAGGGGGGAGGTGGCTACACCTTC. Translating it yields CASSLGQGGGGYTF.

V gene TRBV7-3 combines with J gene TRBJ1-2; no clear D. Looked up from germline, CDR1 is SGHTA and CDR2 is FQGTGA. V was trimmed by 1 base and J by 4 bases, leaving 10 bases between them. The CDR3 length is 14 residues. In DNA, the CDR3 is TGTGCCAGCAGCTTAAATGAGGGATCCTATGGCTACACCTTC. Its translation is CASSLNEGSYGYTF.

The chain carries TRBV5-6 and TRBJ2-7; weak D call: TRBD2 (6 bases). V was pared by 3 bases and J by 1 base, with 8 bases between. The CDR3 spans 13 residues. Germline V CDR1 and CDR2: SGHDT, YYEEEE. The CDR3 region is CASSWGVSYEQYF. The CDR3 region has the DNA TGTGCCAGCAGCTGGGGGGTATCCTACGAGCAGTACTTC.

The chain combines TRBV5-1 with TRBJ1-4; 7 bases are shared with TRBD1. V shed 4 bases and J 5 bases; nucleotides not matched to a gene: 5. The CDR3 is 14 residues long. Germline V gene sequence: CDR1 SGHRS, CDR2 YFSETQ. The DNA for the CDR3 is TGCGCCAGCAGCCTCGGGACAGCAAATGAAAAACTGTTTTTT. Translation: CASSLGTANEKLFF.

The chain's CDR3 is CASSAGQGNRYEQYF. CDR3 in DNA: TGCGCCAGCAGCGCTGGACAGGGGAATCGATACGAGCAGTACTTC. The chain uses TRBV5-1 and TRBJ2-7; 9 nucleotides line up with TRBD1. This CDR3 spans 15 amino acids. Germline V gene data show CDR1 as SGHRS and CDR2 as YFSETQ. With 4 bases clipped from V and 4 bases from J, the junction kept 9 bases outside the gene matches.

This clone was counted a single time. V gene TRBV9 combines with J gene TRBJ2-1; 7 positions agree with TRBD1. The germline gives CDR1 SGDLS, CDR2 YYNGEE. V dropped 1 base and J dropped 8; count of bases not matched to a gene: 6. The CDR3 covers 14 residues. The CDR3: CASSVMDRSDEQFF. For the CDR3, the DNA is TGTGCCAGCAGCGTAATGGACAGGTCAGATGAGCAGTTCTTC.

The chain carries TRBV7-6 and TRBJ1-1, with 10 bases matching TRBD1. This CDR3 has 16 amino acids. J was trimmed by 3 bases and V by 2 bases; bases with no gene match: 6. Germline V gene data show CDR1 as SGHVS and CDR2 as FNYEAQ. DNA for the CDR3: TGTGCCAGCAGCTTATGGGCGGACAGGGGGGACACTGAAGCTTTCTTT. Amino acids: CASSLWADRGDTEAFF.

This clone was detected once. V usage is TRBV5-1 and J usage is TRBJ1-3; D call uncertain. The germline V gene encodes CDR1 SGHRS and CDR2 YFSETQ. The V and J ends lost 0 bases and 0 bases respectively, with 10 bases between them. The length of the CDR3 is 16 residues. DNA for the CDR3: TGCGCCAGCAGCTTGGCTGGCGGATTCTCTGGAAACACCATATATTTT. As protein: CASSLAGGFSGNTIYF.

The gene calls are TRBV19 and TRBJ1-2; D is unclear. The CDR3 has 12 amino acids. Between the trimmed V and J ends, which lost 7 bases and 3 bases, there was a span of 9 bases. Germline CDR1 LNHDA, CDR2 SQIVND (reference sequence). The CDR3 sequence is CASTARDYGYTF. The CDR3 nucleotides are TGTGCCAGTACGGCTCGGGACTATGGCTACACCTTC.

The chain has TRBV7-9 and TRBJ1-4, with D tentatively TRBD1 (5 bases). Deletions cut 1 base from V and 8 bases from J, with 14 bases between. The V gene's germline CDR1 is SEHNR and CDR2 FQNEAQ (reference sequence). CDR3 size: 15 residues. CDR3 sequence reads: CASSLGFAGKEKLFF. CDR3 bases: TGTGCCAGCAGCTTAGGTTTTGCAGGGAAAGAAAAACTGTTTTTT. Full variable domain (rest looked up from reference TRBV7-9 and TRBJ1-4): DTGVSQNPRHKITKRGQNVTFRCDPISEHNRLYWYRQTLGQGPEFLTYFQNEAQLEKSRLLSDRFSAERPKGSFSTLEIQRTEQGDSAMYLCASSLGFAGKEKLFFGSGTQLSVL.

This chain links TRBV5-4 with TRBJ1-1; TRBD1 agrees at 7 bases. Germline loops: CDR1 SGHNT, CDR2 YYREEE (reference sequence). V shed 2 bases and J 10 bases; nucleotides not matched to a gene: 8. There are 13 residues in the CDR3. CDR3 DNA sequence: TGTGCCAGCAGCTTAGAGGGGGCGAGGATAGCTTTCTTT. This codes for CASSLEGARIAFF.

The chain uses TRBV27 and TRBJ2-2; 7 bases fit TRBD1. This CDR3 contains 13 residues. CDR1 MNHEY and CDR2 SMNVEV come from the germline V gene (reference sequence). V dropped 8 bases and J dropped 6; count of bases not matched to a gene: 6. The CDR3 DNA sequence: TGTGCCAGCGGGAACAGGGGAGCCGGGGAGCTGTTTTTT. It specifies CASGNRGAGELFF.

This clone was observed a single time. In DNA form, the CDR3 reads TGCAGTGCTAGTGCCTCCAATGAAAAACTGTTTTTT. Protein product: CSASASNEKLFF. The chain couples TRBV20-1 to TRBJ1-4, with D uncertain. V was cut by 3 bases and J by 5 bases, with 7 bases left in between. Germline loops: CDR1 DFQATT, CDR2 SNEGSKA (reference sequence). The CDR3 length is 12 residues.

The chain uses TRBV11-2 and TRBJ1-1, with D uncertain. Trimming left V 7 bases short and J 3 bases short, with 12 bases between. Germline values: CDR1 SGHAT, CDR2 FQNNGV. The CDR3 is made up of 13 amino acids. As DNA, the CDR3 is TGTGCCAGCATTCGTAGAGGGTACACTGAAGCTTTCTTT. Protein: CASIRRGYTEAFF.

The chain joins TRBV5-1 to TRBJ1-4, with a tentative D call TRBD1 (5 bases). Between the trimmed V and J ends, which lost 2 bases and 3 bases, there was a span of 11 bases. This CDR3 has 15 residues. Germline V lookup: CDR1 SGHRS, CDR2 YFSETQ. In nucleotides, the CDR3 is TGCGCCAGCAGCTTTTTCCCGGGGGCTAATGAAAAACTGTTTTTT. This translates into CASSFFPGANEKLFF.

The chain employs TRBV7-3 and TRBJ2-2; tentatively, D is TRBD1 (6 bases). The V gene's germline CDR1 is SGHTA and CDR2 FQGTGA. CDR3 length: 13 amino acids. Trimming removed 5 bases at V and 5 bases at J, with 9 bases between. The CDR3 sequence is CASSPGQTGELFF. CDR3 in DNA: TGTGCCAGCAGCCCCGGACAGACCGGGGAGCTGTTTTTT.

The V gene is TRBV6-5, the J gene TRBJ2-1; D is ambiguous. Germline CDR1 and CDR2: MNHEY and SVGAGI. V was clipped by 6 bases and J by 3 bases, with 15 bases between them. The CDR3 contains 15 residues. CDR3 loop: CASSQITRYYNEQFF. CDR3 nucleotide sequence: TGTGCCAGCAGCCAAATCACAAGATACTACAATGAGCAGTTCTTC.

V usage is TRBV6-2 or TRBV6-3 and J usage is TRBJ1-2; 8 bases match TRBD1. From germline, CDR1 is MNHEY and CDR2 SVGEGT. The CDR3 totals 16 residues. After removal of 6 bases from V and 8 bases from J, the junction contained 17 bases not matched to a gene. The CDR3 DNA sequence: TGTGCCAGCAGCTCCGGGCCGGGACAGGTCTCCCCGGGCTACACCTTC. It encodes CASSSGPGQVSPGYTF.

Points on this clone: Additional DNA sequences in this sample encode the identical CDR3. The chain recombines TRBV5-4 with TRBJ1-5; 7 bases align to TRBD1. The V segment lost 0 bases and the J segment 7 bases; nucleotides outside the gene matches: 1. The germline CDR1 and CDR2 sequences are SGHNT and YYREEE (reference sequence). The CDR3 covers 13 residues. This CDR3 reads CASSLDRGQPQHF. The CDR3 DNA reads as TGTGCCAGCAGCTTGGACAGGGGACAGCCCCAGCATTTT.

The chain recombines TRBV6-2 or TRBV6-3 with TRBJ1-1; 7 positions agree with TRBD1. CDR3 size: 17 residues. In germline, CDR1 is MNHEY, CDR2 SVGEGT. Trimming took 0 bases from V and 0 from J; bases not matched to a gene: 7. CDR3 bases: TGTGCCAGCAGTTACTCGACAGGGTCGGGGATGAACACTGAAGCTTTCTTT. It codes for CASSYSTGSGMNTEAFF.

This chain connects TRBV19 to TRBJ2-5, with TRBD1 matching 10 bases. The CDR3 contains 16 residues. Germline CDR1 LNHDA, CDR2 SQIVND (reference sequence). J gave up 5 bases and V 3 bases, and 9 bases lay outside the gene matches. CDR3 in amino acids: CASSIKGQGLMETQYF. The CDR3 coding sequence is TGTGCCAGTAGTATTAAGGGACAGGGGCTAATGGAGACCCAGTACTTC.